Listed below are T cell receptor beta chains from one sample, sequenced in a study of shared clonotypes between healthy human individuals. Only in-frame clones appear in the TCRdb table, and some are missing; sequencing was by immunoSEQ multiplex PCR. The data hold 300,000 to 400,000 clones, with 80% to 90% observed a single time. Sequencing used memory CD8+ T cells sorted from blood. Receptor source: a young man in good health. CDR3s include the opening cysteine and the closing phenylalanine or tryptophan. The order of the fields is clone size, D gene, V gene, J gene, CDR3 protein, CDR3 DNA. D genes are given only for firm matches. Size is stated for part of the rows, as once, few or many counts, or as a class when the clone is expanded.

NA,TRBD1,TRBV9,TRBJ2-7,CASSKWTGGDEQYF,TGTGCCAGCAGCAAATGGACAGGGGGCGACGAGCAGTACTTC
NA,TRBD1,TRBV7-9,TRBJ1-5,CASSFGTGNQPQHF,TGTGCCAGCAGCTTCGGGACAGGGAATCAGCCCCAGCATTTT
many,NA,TRBV11-2,TRBJ2-2,CASSLASMGGELFF,TGTGCCAGCAGCTTAGCTAGTATGGGCGGGGAGCTGTTTTTT
NA,NA,TRBV4-1,TRBJ2-3,CASSLASRSADTQYF,TGCGCCAGCAGCCTTGCATCTAGGAGTGCAGATACGCAGTATTTT
NA,TRBD1,TRBV6-1,TRBJ2-7,CASSARQGNSYEQYF,TGTGCCAGCAGTGCCAGACAGGGAAACTCCTACGAGCAGTACTTC
NA,TRBD1,TRBV5-7,TRBJ2-7,CASSRRRCRDRGSEQYF,TGTGCCAGCAGCAGACGCCGCTGCCGGGACAGGGGATCCGAGCAGTACTTC
few,NA,TRBV2,TRBJ2-5,CASKAESDWETQYF,TGTGCCAGCAAGGCGGAGTCAGACTGGGAGACCCAGTACTTC
NA,NA,TRBV30,TRBJ1-4,CAWSSRQYGNEKLFF,TGTGCCTGGAGTTCCAGACAGTATGGTAATGAAAAACTGTTTTTT
NA,NA,TRBV11-2,TRBJ2-1,CASSSSGNRHEQFF,TGTGCCAGCAGCTCATCTGGGAATCGGCATGAGCAGTTCTTC
NA,NA,TRBV9,TRBJ1-3,CASSVAGLSNTIYF,TGTGCCAGCAGCGTAGCTGGACTTTCAAACACCATATATTTT
NA,NA,TRBV30,TRBJ1-1,CAWIPNPANTEAFF,TGTGCCTGGATTCCGAATCCGGCAAACACTGAAGCTTTCTTT
NA,TRBD1,TRBV4-1,TRBJ1-1,CASSAQGSNTEAFF,TGCGCCAGCAGCGCACAGGGGAGCAACACTGAAGCTTTCTTT
NA,TRBD2,TRBV28,TRBJ2-5,CASSLLAGGQETQYF,TGTGCCAGCAGTTTACTAGCGGGGGGACAAGAGACCCAGTACTTC
NA,NA,TRBV28,TRBJ2-3,CASSLWGISTDTQYF,TGTGCCAGCAGTTTATGGGGGATTAGCACAGATACGCAGTATTTT
NA,NA,TRBV7-9,TRBJ1-4,CASSLTGDRDEKLFF,TGTGCCAGCAGCTTGACTGGAGACAGAGATGAAAAACTGTTTTTT
NA,TRBD2,TRBV9,TRBJ2-3,CASSVPLAGGRTDTQYF,TGTGCCAGCAGCGTACCTCTAGCGGGGGGTCGAACAGATACGCAGTATTTT
NA,NA,TRBV7-9,TRBJ1-4,CASSPVDFAGTVNEKLFF,TGTGCCAGCAGCCCCGTCGACTTCGCAGGGACCGTTAATGAAAAACTGTTTTTT
NA,TRBD2,TRBV19,TRBJ2-5,CASSITGLATAFQETQYF,TGTGCCAGTAGTATAACTGGACTAGCAACGGCATTCCAAGAGACCCAGTACTTC
once,NA,TRBV4-1,TRBJ2-3,CASSWQGLRDTQYF,TGCGCCAGCAGCTGGCAGGGGCTACGGGATACGCAGTATTTT
NA,NA,TRBV19,TRBJ1-5,CASSIPGLGNQPQHF,TGTGCCAGTAGTATCCCTGGGCTGGGCAATCAGCCCCAGCATTTT
NA,NA,TRBV4-1,TRBJ2-5,CASSQGLGGQPVWETQYF,TGCGCCAGCAGCCAAGGACTTGGAGGACAGCCCGTTTGGGAGACCCAGTACTTC
few,NA,TRBV10-3,TRBJ1-1,CAIGEGGVAFF,TGTGCCATCGGTGAGGGGGGCGTAGCTTTCTTT